This note documents a single TCR beta chain sequence. The antigen it recognizes is unknown. Base qualities were left out, and no much larger clone turns up one base away. This entry comes from a study of T cells in Graves' hyperthyroidism and ophthalmopathy (dated by TCRdb to about 2019). As for the study more broadly: Peripheral blood was sampled at the time of initial diagnosis, prior to any treatment. To identify TCR V-J signatures that set the groups apart, the researchers used a discovery cohort of more than 95 patients, made up of about 44 with Graves' ophthalmopathy and about 59 with stable Graves' hyperthyroidism. Whether ophthalmopathy could be predicted prospectively was tested in an independent validation cohort made up of roughly 19 hyperthyroidism patients plus 17 patients who later progressed to ophthalmopathy. For training and testing, the roughly 100 patients in the discovery cohort were randomly divided in a 7:3 ratio. In addition, the study compared T-cell repertoires in thyroid tissue and in blood from over 5 Graves' hyperthyroidism patients. Once sampling was done, hyperthyroidism patients were given methimazole at a starting dose of 30 mg daily, whereas ophthalmopathy patients were given high-dose intravenous methylprednisolone. According to the paper, TCR Vbeta CDR3 sequencing was carried out on 135 peripheral blood samples, which came from 40 to 45 ophthalmopathy, approximately 72 hyperthyroidism and about 17 progressor patients. The research as a whole found: A 13 V-J signature model separated ophthalmopathy from stable hyperthyroidism, with roughly 88% sensitivity and about 81% specificity in cross-validation and 80%/75% in testing. No statistical method was used to fix the sample size in advance, and group allocation was not hidden from the investigators. Most expanded thyroid clonotypes (frequency above 0.001) were also detected in blood, suggesting blood repertoires may reflect thyroid immune responses. In validation, progression to ophthalmopathy was predicted by the model with almost 71% sensitivity and 72% to 80% specificity, a median of roughly 6.4 months before onset.

The TCR beta CDR3 regions were amplified from the RNA transcripts. A first-round RT-PCR of the TCR CDR3 used the HTBI primer set with the Qiagen OneStep RT-PCR kit. Libraries were constructed in a second round of multiplex PCR, after which size selection and purification were performed. Sequencing of the libraries was done on an Illumina HiSeq2000 using paired-end 100 bp reads. For the original study's pipeline: Raw data were processed with SOAPnuke, discarding reads with adapters, uncalled bases, mean Phred below 15, or no exact constant-primer or identifier match. High-quality paired reads were merged with COPE v1.2.5, and unique nucleotide sequences were defined as clonotypes. MiTCR v1.1 was used to align clonotypes to the IMGT TRBV, TRBD and TRBJ reference segments. The analysis was restricted to V-J combinations with a frequency above 0.0001, which together covered roughly 99% of the repertoires. A TCS score was defined as the ratio of F50 (clonal expansion) to E x V (chaos), with BLOSUM62-based TCRdist applied between CDR3 peptides within each V-J. Welch's t-statistics and random forest reduced 500 to 650 V-J features to 10 to 15, which were used in a naive Bayes classifier (R e1071). TCRdb's own reprocessing of the public reads used fastp at Q25 and MiXCR and kept productive beta chains. Rows merge per CDR3 protein into single entries with the most common DNA and genes. What appears here as the V and J calls and clone size reflects TCRdb's work, not the paper's. This sample gives 500,000 to 550,000 distinct CDR3 sequences in total; approximately 20% of them show up just once. 47% of the sample is taken by the ten largest.

Ophthalmopathy patients had moderately to severely active disease, Clinical Activity Score of at least 3, NOSPECS grade of at least 4, and duration under 3 months. Exclusion was applied to patients with uncontrolled infections, other autoimmune diseases, pregnancy or lactation. Clinical symptoms, serum thyroxine and TRAb, thyroid ultrasound, and orbital computed tomography formed the basis for the diagnoses. Ficoll-Paque density gradient centrifugation was used to isolate PBMCs from around 10 ml of fresh peripheral blood. Trizol reagent was used to extract total RNA, and RNA quality was then checked on an Agilent 2100 Bioanalyzer. This receptor was taken from a man aged 40-49 years with Graves' ophthalmopathy. The sequencing input was blood.

The CDR3 protein is CAISEGLLYNEQFF. The DNA reads TGTGCCATCAGTGAGGGGTTACTTTACAATGAGCAGTTCTTC. In this chain, TRBV10-3 is recombined with TRBJ2-1; the D gene assignment is ambiguous. CDR1 and CDR2, per the germline V gene, are ENHRY and SYGVKD. From cysteine to phenylalanine, the CDR3 is 14 amino acids long. Left in the record is the CDR3 DNA by itself, 42 bases read in frame from the first base. V was cut back by 2 bases and J by 4 bases, leaving a gap of 9 bases between them.